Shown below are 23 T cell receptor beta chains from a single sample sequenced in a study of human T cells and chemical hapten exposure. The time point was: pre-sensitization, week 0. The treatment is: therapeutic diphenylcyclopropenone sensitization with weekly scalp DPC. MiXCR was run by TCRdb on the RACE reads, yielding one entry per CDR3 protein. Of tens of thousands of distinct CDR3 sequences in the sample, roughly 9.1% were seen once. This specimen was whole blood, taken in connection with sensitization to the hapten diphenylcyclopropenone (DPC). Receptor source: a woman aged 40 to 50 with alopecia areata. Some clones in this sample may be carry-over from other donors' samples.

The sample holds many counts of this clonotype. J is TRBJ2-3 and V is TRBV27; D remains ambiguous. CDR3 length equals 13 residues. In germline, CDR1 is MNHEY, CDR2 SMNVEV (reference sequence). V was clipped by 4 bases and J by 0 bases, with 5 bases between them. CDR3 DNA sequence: TGTGCCAGCAGTTCCGTTAGCACAGATACGCAGTATTTT. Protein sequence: CASSSVSTDTQYF.

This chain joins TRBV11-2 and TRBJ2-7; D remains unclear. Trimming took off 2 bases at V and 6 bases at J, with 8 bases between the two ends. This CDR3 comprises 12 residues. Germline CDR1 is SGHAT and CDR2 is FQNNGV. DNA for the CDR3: TGTGCCAGCAGCTTAAGTAATGTCGAGCAGTACTTC. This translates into CASSLSNVEQYF.

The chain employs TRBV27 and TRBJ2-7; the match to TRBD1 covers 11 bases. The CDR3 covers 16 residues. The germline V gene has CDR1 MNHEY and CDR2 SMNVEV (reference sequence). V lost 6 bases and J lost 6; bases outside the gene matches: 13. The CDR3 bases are TGTGCCAGCAGCCAAAATTTAGGGACAGGGGGACGCGAGCAGTACTTC. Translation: CASSQNLGTGGREQYF.

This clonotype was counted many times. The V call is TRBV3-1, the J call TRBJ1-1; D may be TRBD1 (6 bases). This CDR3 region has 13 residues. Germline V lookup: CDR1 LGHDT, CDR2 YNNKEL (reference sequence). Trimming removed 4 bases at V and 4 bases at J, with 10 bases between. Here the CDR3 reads CASSLTGFTEAFF. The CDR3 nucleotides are TGTGCCAGCAGCCTTACAGGGTTCACTGAAGCTTTCTTT.

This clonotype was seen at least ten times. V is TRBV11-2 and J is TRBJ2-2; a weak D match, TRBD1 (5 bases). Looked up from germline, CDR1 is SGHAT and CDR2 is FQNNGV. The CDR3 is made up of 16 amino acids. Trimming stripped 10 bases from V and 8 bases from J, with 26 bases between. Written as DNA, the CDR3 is TGTGCCACGATTCCGGCCGGGCAAGAAGGGGTAGGGGAGCTGTTTTTT. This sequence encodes CATIPAGQEGVGELFF.

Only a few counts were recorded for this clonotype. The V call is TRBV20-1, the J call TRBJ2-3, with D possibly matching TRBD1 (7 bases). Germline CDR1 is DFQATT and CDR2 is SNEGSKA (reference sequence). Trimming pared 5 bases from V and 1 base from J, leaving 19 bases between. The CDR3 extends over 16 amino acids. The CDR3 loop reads CSADLRQGGGTDTQYF. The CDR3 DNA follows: TGCAGTGCTGACCTAAGACAGGGCGGGGGCACAGATACGCAGTATTTT.

As DNA, the CDR3 is TGTGCCAGCAGCCCCCGGACAGGGGGGCCCGGTGGCTATGGCTACACCTTC. Translation gives CASSPRTGGPGGYGYTF. The V gene is TRBV5-4, the J gene TRBJ1-2; 10 positions match TRBD1. Unmatched junction bases numbered 13, after V lost 4 bases and J lost 4 bases. The CDR3 has 17 amino acids. The germline V gene encodes CDR1 SGHNT and CDR2 YYREEE (reference sequence).

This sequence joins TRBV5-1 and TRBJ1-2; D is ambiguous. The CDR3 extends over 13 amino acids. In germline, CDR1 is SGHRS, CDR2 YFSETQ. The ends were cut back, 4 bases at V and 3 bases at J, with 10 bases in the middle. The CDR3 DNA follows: TGCGCCAGCAGCGGTCAGAACCACTATGGCTACACCTTC. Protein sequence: CASSGQNHYGYTF.

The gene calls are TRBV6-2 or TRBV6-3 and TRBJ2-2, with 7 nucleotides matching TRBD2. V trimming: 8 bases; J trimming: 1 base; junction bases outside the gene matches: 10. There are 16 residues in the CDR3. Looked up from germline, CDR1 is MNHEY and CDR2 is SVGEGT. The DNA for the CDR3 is TGTGCCAGCGAGGTTTGGGAGGGTGGGAACACCGGGGAGCTGTTTTTT. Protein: CASEVWEGGNTGELFF.

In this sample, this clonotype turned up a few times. The CDR3 coding sequence is TGCGCCAGCAGCCGAGACCCGAAGTGGCAGTACTTC. It translates to CASSRDPKWQYF. The chain is built from TRBV5-1 and TRBJ2-7, with D unclear. Trimming took off 4 bases at V and 9 bases at J, with 14 bases between the two ends. Germline V lookup: CDR1 SGHRS, CDR2 YFSETQ. The CDR3 totals 12 residues.

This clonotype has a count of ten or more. CDR3 coding DNA: TGTGCCAGCAGCGAGGCGATGGACAGCGTCTCCTACGAGCAGTACTTC. Encoded protein: CASSEAMDSVSYEQYF. The genes are TRBV7-6 and TRBJ2-7; tentatively, D is TRBD1 (6 bases). CDR3 length: 16 amino acids. Germline CDR1 SGHVS, CDR2 FNYEAQ. Trimming took off 5 bases at V and 0 bases at J, with 17 bases between the two ends.

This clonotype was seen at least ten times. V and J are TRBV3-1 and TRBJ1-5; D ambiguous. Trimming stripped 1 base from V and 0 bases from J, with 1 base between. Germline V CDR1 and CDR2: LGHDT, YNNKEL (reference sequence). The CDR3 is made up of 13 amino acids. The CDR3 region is CASSQASNQPQHF. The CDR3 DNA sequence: TGTGCCAGCAGCCAAGCTAGCAATCAGCCCCAGCATTTT.

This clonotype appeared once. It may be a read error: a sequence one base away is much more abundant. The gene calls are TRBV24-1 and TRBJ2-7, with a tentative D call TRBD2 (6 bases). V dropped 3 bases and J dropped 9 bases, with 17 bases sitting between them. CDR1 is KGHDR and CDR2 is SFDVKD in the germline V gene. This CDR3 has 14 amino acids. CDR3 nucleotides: TGTGCCACCAGTGATCGGGGGAGTAAGGACGTGCAGTACTTC. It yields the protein CATSDRGSKDVQYF.

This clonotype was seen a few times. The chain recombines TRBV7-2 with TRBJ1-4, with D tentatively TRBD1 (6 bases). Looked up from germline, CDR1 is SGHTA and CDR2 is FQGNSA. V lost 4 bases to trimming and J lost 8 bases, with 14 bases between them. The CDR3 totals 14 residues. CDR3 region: CASSSYREAEKLFF. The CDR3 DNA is TGTGCCAGCAGCTCCTACAGGGAGGCGGAAAAACTGTTTTTT.

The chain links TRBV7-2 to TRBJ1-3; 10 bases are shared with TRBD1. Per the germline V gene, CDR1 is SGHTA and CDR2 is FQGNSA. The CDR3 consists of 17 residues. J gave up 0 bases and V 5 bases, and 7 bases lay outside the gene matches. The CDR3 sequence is CASSLQTGGRSGNTIYF. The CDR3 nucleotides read TGTGCCAGCAGCCTACAGACAGGGGGCCGCTCTGGAAACACCATATATTTT.

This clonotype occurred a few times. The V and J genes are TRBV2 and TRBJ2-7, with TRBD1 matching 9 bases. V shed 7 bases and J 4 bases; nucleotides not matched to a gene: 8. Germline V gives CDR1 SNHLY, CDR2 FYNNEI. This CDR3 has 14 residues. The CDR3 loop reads CASIMTGGRYEQYF. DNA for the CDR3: TGTGCCAGCATTATGACAGGGGGAAGGTACGAGCAGTACTTC.

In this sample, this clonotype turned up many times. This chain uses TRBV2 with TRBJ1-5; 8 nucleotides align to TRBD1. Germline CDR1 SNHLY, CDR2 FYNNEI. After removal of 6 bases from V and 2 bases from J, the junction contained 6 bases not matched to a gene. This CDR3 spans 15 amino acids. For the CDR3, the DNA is TGTGCCAGCAGGGAACAGGGGGTTGGCAATCAGCCCCAGCATTTT. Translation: CASREQGVGNQPQHF.

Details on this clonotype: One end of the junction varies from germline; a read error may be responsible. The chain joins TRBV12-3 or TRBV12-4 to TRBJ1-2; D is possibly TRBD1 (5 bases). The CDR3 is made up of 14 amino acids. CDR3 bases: TGTACCAGCAGTTTAACGCGGGGCGCGGTAGGCTACACCTTC. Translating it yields CTSSLTRGAVGYTF.

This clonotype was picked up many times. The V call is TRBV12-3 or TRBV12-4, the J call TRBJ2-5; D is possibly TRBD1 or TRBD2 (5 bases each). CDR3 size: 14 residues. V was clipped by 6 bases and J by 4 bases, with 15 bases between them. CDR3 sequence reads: CASSSGRGGETQYF. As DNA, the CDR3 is TGTGCCAGCAGCTCGGGACGCGGCGGAGAGACCCAGTACTTC.

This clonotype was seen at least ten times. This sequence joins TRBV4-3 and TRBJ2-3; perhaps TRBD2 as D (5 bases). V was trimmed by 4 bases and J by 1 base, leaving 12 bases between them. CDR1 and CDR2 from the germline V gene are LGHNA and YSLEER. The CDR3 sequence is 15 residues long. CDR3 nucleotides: TGCGCCAGCAGCCCCGGACTGACCGGCACAGATACGCAGTATTTT. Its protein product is CASSPGLTGTDTQYF.

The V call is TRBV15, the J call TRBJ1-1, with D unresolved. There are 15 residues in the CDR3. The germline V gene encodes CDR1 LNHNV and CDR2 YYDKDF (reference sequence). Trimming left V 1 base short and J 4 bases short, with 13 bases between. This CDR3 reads CATSRVKGFVTEAFF. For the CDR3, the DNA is TGTGCCACCAGCAGAGTTAAAGGGTTTGTCACTGAAGCTTTCTTT.

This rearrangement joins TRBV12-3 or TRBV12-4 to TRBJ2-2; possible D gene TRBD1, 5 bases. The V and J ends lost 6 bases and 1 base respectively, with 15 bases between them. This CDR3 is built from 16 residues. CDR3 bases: TGTGCCAGCAGCTACCCGAAGGGGTGGAACACCGGGGAGCTGTTTTTT. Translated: CASSYPKGWNTGELFF.

The CDR3 sequence is CASSLVAGLSTGELFF. The DNA of the CDR3 is TGCGCCAGCAGCTTGGTCGCGGGGCTGAGCACCGGGGAGCTGTTTTTT. V gene TRBV5-1 combines with J gene TRBJ2-2, with a possible D match to TRBD2 (6 bases). The CDR3 consists of 16 residues. Germline V CDR1 and CDR2: SGHRS, YFSETQ. The germline V and J ends were trimmed by 0 bases and 4 bases, with 13 bases remaining between them.